The clone carrying this T cell receptor (beta chain) has more than one count but fewer than ten. Its target is not known. The CDR3 is 14 amino acids. The V and J ends lost 2 bases and 6 bases respectively, with 15 bases between them. CDR1 is SGHRS, CDR2 YFSETQ, per germline. Separate cDNA molecules each had unique molecular identifiers attached to them. TCRdb re-called the 5' RACE reads with MiXCR, one entry per CDR3 protein. The sample records about 32,000 distinct CDR3 sequences, about 10% being singletons. These data come from a study of early T cells in non-severe SARS-CoV-2 infection. Whole-study context: Sequencing targeted bulk RNA from unsorted whole blood, leaving chains unpaired.

Study-level findings and limits: Reliance on VDJdb matching favored anti-spike CD8 responses; private and CD4 specificities were missed.

This rearrangement joins TRBV5-1 to TRBJ2-7; D tentatively reads TRBD1 or TRBD2 (5 bases each). The sample taken for sequencing was whole blood. The sequence derives from an adult who was a healthcare worker with PCR-confirmed SARS-CoV-2 infection or an uninfected control (not recorded which). CDR3 nucleotides: TGCGCCAGCAGCTTTGGGACCGCAGGATTCGAGCAGTACTTC. Translation gives CASSFGTAGFEQYF.